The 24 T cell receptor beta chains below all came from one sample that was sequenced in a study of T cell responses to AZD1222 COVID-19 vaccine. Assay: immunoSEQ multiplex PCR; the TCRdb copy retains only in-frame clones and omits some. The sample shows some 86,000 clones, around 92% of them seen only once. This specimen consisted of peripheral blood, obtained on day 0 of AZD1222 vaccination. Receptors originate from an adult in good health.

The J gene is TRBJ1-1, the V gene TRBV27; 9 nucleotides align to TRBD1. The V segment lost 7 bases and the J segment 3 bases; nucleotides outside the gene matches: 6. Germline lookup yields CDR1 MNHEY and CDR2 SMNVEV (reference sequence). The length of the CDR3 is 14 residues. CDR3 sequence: CASTSTGGYTEAFF. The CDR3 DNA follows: TGTGCCAGCACTTCTACAGGGGGCTACACTGAAGCTTTCTTT.

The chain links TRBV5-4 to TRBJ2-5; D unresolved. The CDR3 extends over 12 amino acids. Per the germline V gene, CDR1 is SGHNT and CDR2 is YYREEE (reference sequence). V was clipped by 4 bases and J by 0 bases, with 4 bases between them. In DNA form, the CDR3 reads TGTGCCAGCAGCAGGAACCAAGAGACCCAGTACTTC. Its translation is CASSRNQETQYF. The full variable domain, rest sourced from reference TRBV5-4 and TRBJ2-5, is ETGVTQSPTHLIKTRGQQVTLRCSSQSGHNTVSWYQQALGQGPQFIFQYYREEENGRGNFPPRFSGLQFPNYSSELNVNALELDDSALYLCASSRNQETQYFGPGTRLLVL.

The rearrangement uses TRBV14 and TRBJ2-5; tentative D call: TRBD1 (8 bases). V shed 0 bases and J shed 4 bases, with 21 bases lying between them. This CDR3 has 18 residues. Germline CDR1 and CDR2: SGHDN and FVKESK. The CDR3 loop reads CASSQDEGNRGGRETQYF. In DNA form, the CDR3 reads TGTGCCAGCAGCCAAGATGAGGGGAACAGGGGGGGTCGAGAGACCCAGTACTTC.

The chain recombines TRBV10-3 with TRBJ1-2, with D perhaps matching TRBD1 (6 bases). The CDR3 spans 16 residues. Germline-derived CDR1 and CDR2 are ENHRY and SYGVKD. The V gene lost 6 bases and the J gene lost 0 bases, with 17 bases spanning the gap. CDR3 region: CAISVGQSVANYGYTF. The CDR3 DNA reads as TGTGCCATCAGCGTAGGACAGTCCGTAGCTAACTATGGCTACACCTTC.

This CDR3 reads CASSTHREGQPQHF. Written as DNA, the CDR3 is TGTGCCAGCAGTACCCACAGGGAGGGTCAGCCCCAGCATTTT. The rearrangement joins TRBV27 to TRBJ1-5; possibly TRBD1 for D (6 bases). V lost 5 bases and J lost 6, with 14 bases in between. The CDR3 extends over 14 amino acids. Per germline, CDR1 MNHEY and CDR2 SMNVEV (reference sequence).

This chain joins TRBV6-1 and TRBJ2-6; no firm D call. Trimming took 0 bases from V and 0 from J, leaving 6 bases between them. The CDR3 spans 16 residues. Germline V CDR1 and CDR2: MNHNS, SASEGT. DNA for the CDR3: TGTGCCAGCAGTGAAGCGTCGGGCTCTGGGGCCAACGTCCTGACTTTC. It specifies CASSEASGSGANVLTF.

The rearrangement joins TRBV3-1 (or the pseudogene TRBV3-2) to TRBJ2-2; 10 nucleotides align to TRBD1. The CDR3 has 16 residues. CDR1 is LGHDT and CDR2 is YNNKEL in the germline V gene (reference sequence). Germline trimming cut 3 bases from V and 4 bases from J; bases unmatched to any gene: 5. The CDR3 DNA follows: TGTGCCAGCAGCCAGACCGGGACAGGGGTCACCGGGGAGCTGTTTTTT. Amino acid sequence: CASSQTGTGVTGELFF.

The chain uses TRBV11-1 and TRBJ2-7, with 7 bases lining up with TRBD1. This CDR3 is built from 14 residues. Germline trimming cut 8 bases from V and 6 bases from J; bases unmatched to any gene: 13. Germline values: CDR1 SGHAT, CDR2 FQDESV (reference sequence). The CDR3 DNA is TGTGCCAGCGCAGGGGGTCGACTGTCTTCCGAGCAGTACTTC. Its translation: CASAGGRLSSEQYF.

Written as DNA, the CDR3 is TGTGCCAGCAGCCGGATCTCCTTCGGGGGGCTGTATGGCTACACCTTC. Protein product: CASSRISFGGLYGYTF. V usage is TRBV27 and J usage is TRBJ1-2; the D gene is possibly TRBD1 (6 bases). The CDR3 covers 16 residues. Germline lookup yields CDR1 MNHEY and CDR2 SMNVEV (reference sequence). Trimming removed 6 bases from V and 5 bases from J, with 22 bases in between.

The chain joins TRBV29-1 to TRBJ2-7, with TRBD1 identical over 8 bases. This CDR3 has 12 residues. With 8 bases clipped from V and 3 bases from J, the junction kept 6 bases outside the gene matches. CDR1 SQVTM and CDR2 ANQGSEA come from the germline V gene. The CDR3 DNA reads TGCAGCATACCCGGGACAGGCTACGAGCAGTACTTC. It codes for CSIPGTGYEQYF.

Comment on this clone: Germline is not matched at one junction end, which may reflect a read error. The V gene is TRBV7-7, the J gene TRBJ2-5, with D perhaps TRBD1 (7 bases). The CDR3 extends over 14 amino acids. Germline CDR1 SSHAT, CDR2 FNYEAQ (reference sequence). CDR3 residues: CASSRDRAGETQYF. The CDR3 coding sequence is TGTGCTAGCAGCCGCGACAGGGCGGGGGAGACCCAGTACTTC.

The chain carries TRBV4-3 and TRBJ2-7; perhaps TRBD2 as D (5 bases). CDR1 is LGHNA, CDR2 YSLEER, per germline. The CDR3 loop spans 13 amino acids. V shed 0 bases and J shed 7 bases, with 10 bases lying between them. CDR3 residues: CASSQDWTREQYF. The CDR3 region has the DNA TGCGCCAGCAGCCAAGATTGGACTCGGGAGCAGTACTTC.

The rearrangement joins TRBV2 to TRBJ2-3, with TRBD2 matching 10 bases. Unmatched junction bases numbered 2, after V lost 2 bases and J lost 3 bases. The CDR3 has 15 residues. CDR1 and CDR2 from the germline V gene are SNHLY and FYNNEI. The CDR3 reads CASSEWTSGTDTQYF. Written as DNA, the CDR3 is TGTGCCAGCAGTGAATGGACTAGCGGAACAGATACGCAGTATTTT.

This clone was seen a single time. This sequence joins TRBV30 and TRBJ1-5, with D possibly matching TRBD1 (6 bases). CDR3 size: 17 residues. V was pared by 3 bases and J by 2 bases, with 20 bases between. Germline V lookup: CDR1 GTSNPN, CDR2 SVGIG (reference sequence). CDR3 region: CAWSPGTRLMGNQPQHF. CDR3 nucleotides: TGTGCCTGGAGCCCCGGGACACGGCTTATGGGCAATCAGCCCCAGCATTTT.

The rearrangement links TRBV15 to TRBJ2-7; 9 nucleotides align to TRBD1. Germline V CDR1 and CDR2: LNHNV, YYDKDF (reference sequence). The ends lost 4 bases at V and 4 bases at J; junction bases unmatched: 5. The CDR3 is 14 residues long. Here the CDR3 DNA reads TGTGCCACCAGCATAGGGGGACAGGGTTACGAGCAGTACTTC. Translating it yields CATSIGGQGYEQYF.

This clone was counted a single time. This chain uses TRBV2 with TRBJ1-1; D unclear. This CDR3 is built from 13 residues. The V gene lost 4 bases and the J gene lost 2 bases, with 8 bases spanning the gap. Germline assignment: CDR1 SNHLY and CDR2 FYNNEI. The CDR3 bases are TGTGCCAGCAGTGTAAGAAGAAACACTGAAGCTTTCTTT. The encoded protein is CASSVRRNTEAFF.

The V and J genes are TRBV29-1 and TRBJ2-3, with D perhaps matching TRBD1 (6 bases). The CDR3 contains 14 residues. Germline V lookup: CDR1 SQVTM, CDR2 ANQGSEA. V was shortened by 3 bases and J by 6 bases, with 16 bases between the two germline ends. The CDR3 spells CSVEGADSSDTQYF. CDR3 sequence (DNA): TGCAGCGTTGAGGGGGCCGACAGCTCCGATACGCAGTATTTT.

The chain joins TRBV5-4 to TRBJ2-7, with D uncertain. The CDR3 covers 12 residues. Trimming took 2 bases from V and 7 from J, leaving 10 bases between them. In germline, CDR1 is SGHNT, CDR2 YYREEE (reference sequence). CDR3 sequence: CASSFDGLEQYF. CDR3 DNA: TGTGCCAGCAGCTTTGACGGCCTGGAGCAGTACTTC.

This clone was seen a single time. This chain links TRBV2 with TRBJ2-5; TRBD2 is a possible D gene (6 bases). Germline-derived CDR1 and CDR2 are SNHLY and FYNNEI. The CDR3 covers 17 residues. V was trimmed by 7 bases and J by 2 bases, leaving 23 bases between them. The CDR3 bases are TGTGCCAGCACTAAGGGAGCTGCCGGGACTTCGCAAGAGACCCAGTACTTC. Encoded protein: CASTKGAAGTSQETQYF.

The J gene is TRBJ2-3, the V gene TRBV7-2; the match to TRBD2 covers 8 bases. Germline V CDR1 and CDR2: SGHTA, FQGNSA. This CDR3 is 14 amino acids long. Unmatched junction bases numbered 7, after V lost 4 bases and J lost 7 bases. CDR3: CASSSWTSRYTQYF. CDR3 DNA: TGTGCCAGCAGCTCTTGGACTAGCAGGTATACGCAGTATTTT.

The CDR3 coding sequence is TGTGCCAGCAGCTTGGGACAGGGTGCGACAGATACGCAGTATTTT. Residues: CASSLGQGATDTQYF. The chain links TRBV7-8 to TRBJ2-3, with TRBD1 identical over 9 bases. This CDR3 is 15 amino acids long. The junction had 4 bases not matched to a gene; V was cut back by 3 bases and J by 3 bases. Germline CDR1 is SGHVS and CDR2 is FQNEAQ.

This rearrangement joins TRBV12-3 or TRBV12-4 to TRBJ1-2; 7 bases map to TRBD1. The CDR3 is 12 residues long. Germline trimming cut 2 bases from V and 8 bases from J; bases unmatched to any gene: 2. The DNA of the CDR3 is TGTGCCAGCAGTTTAAGCAGGGGGGGCTACACCTTC. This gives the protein CASSLSRGGYTF.

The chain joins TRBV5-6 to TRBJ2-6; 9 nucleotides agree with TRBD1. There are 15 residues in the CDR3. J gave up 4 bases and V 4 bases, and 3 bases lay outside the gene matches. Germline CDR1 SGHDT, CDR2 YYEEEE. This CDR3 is CASSLQGAGANVLTF. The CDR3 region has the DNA TGTGCCAGCAGCCTACAGGGGGCGGGGGCCAACGTCCTGACTTTC.

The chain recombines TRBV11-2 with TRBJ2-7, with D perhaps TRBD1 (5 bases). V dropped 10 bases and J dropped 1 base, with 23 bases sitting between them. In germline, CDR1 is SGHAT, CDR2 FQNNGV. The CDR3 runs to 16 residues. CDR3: CATGVPFRDTSYEQYF. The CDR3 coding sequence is TGTGCCACCGGCGTCCCTTTCAGGGATACGTCCTACGAGCAGTACTTC. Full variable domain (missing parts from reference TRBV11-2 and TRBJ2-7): EAGVAQSPRYKIIEKRQSVAFWCNPISGHATLYWYQQILGQGPKLLIQFQNNGVVDDSQLPKDRFSAERLKGVDSTLKIQPAKLEDSAVYLCATGVPFRDTSYEQYFGPGTRLTVT.